The rows below give T cell receptor beta chains drawn from one sample of a study of T cells expressing NK-cell markers. TCRdb reanalyzed the 5' RACE reads and collapses them to one entry per CDR3 protein, without DNA. The sample has hundreds of thousands of distinct CDR3 sequences, and its top ten clones hold about 5.2%. Input material: blood T cells: a sorted CD56 or NKG2C T cell subset, CD4+ or CD8+ T cells, or bulk PBMC T cells (not recorded which). Receptor source: a man aged 18 to 69 in good health. Each CDR3 is given with its conserved first and last residue.

CDR3 length: 15
V gene: TRBV7-6
J gene: TRBJ2-7
CDR3 protein: CASSLTGGSTYEQYF

CDR3 length: 15
V gene: TRBV16
J gene: TRBJ2-1
CDR3 protein: CASSQGQGRTNEQFF

CDR3 length: 18
V gene: TRBV18
J gene: TRBJ2-1
CDR3 protein: CASSPSSILAGVYNEQFF

CDR3 length: 16
V gene: TRBV20-1
J gene: TRBJ1-4
CDR3 protein: CSARPYPGPANEKLFF

CDR3 length: 14
V gene: TRBV28
J gene: TRBJ2-7
CDR3 protein: CASTLGGRPYEQYF

CDR3 length: 14
V gene: TRBV20-1
J gene: TRBJ2-2
CDR3 protein: CSARPDRVSGELFF

CDR3 length: 16
V gene: TRBV4-2
J gene: TRBJ1-3
CDR3 protein: CASSQDRQVSGNTIYF

CDR3 length: 18
V gene: TRBV9
J gene: TRBJ2-3
CDR3 protein: CASSVGAGQGASADTQYF

CDR3 length: 15
V gene: TRBV7-6
J gene: TRBJ2-5
CDR3 protein: CASSPGAGRRETQYF

CDR3 length: 16
V gene: TRBV12-3/TRBV12-4
J gene: TRBJ1-2
CDR3 protein: CASSLAQTRANYGYTF

CDR3 length: 14
V gene: TRBV6-1
J gene: TRBJ1-1
CDR3 protein: CASSEDASGTEAFF

CDR3 length: 15
V gene: TRBV18
J gene: TRBJ2-3
CDR3 protein: CASSPTLAAGDTQYF

CDR3 length: 13
V gene: TRBV28
J gene: TRBJ2-7
CDR3 protein: CASNQDRADEQYF

CDR3 length: 15
V gene: TRBV2
J gene: TRBJ2-1
CDR3 protein: CASRKTVSSYNEQFF

CDR3 length: 17
V gene: TRBV18
J gene: TRBJ1-2
CDR3 protein: CASSRPTGDLSNYGYTF

CDR3 length: 17
V gene: TRBV18
J gene: TRBJ2-4
CDR3 protein: CASSPLPRVSAKNIQYF

CDR3 length: 15
V gene: TRBV18
J gene: TRBJ2-7
CDR3 protein: CASSPLTTGTYEQYF

CDR3 length: 16
V gene: TRBV7-9
J gene: TRBJ2-1
CDR3 protein: CASSSPQAGGYNEQFF

CDR3 length: 16
V gene: TRBV7-9
J gene: TRBJ2-5
CDR3 protein: CASSPPFGAGGETQYF

CDR3 length: 13
V gene: TRBV7-8
J gene: TRBJ1-2
CDR3 protein: CASSPSALVGYTF

CDR3 length: 18
V gene: TRBV11-2
J gene: TRBJ1-1
CDR3 protein: CASNSPGTGIYKNTEAFF

CDR3 length: 15
V gene: TRBV11-2
J gene: TRBJ1-1
CDR3 protein: CASSLERGTDFEAFF

CDR3 length: 15
V gene: TRBV20-1
J gene: TRBJ1-6
CDR3 protein: CSARTEKSPNSPLHF

CDR3 length: 15
V gene: TRBV27
J gene: TRBJ2-3
CDR3 protein: CASIRAGTPTDTQYF

CDR3 length: 15
V gene: TRBV6-2/TRBV6-3
J gene: TRBJ1-5
CDR3 protein: CASSPGGQLNQPQHF

CDR3 length: 14
V gene: TRBV5-4
J gene: TRBJ2-7
CDR3 protein: CASSRTGTNYEQYF

CDR3 length: 14
V gene: TRBV20-1
J gene: TRBJ2-5
CDR3 protein: CSARAPQLQETQYF

CDR3 length: 13
V gene: TRBV12-3/TRBV12-4
J gene: TRBJ2-7
CDR3 protein: CASSTKGSVEQYF

CDR3 length: 15
V gene: TRBV28
J gene: TRBJ1-5
CDR3 protein: CASSLMFQGNQPQHF

CDR3 length: 12
V gene: TRBV20-1
J gene: TRBJ1-1
CDR3 protein: CSATTGGNRAFF

CDR3 length: 16
V gene: TRBV6-5
J gene: TRBJ1-1
CDR3 protein: CASRLGGTLVNTEAFF

CDR3 length: 12
V gene: TRBV6-4
J gene: TRBJ1-2
CDR3 protein: CASRNRGGGYTF

CDR3 length: 18
V gene: TRBV12-3/TRBV12-4
J gene: TRBJ1-5
CDR3 protein: CASSTTGQGARSNQPQHF

CDR3 length: 14
V gene: TRBV6-1
J gene: TRBJ1-4
CDR3 protein: CASSLDRKNEKLFF

CDR3 length: 14
V gene: TRBV27
J gene: TRBJ1-1
CDR3 protein: CASSLSNRVTEAFF

CDR3 length: 14
V gene: TRBV13
J gene: TRBJ2-1
CDR3 protein: CASRAGTSSNEQFF

CDR3 length: 15
V gene: TRBV6-5
J gene: TRBJ1-2
CDR3 protein: CASSYRQGFGNGYTF

CDR3 length: 13
V gene: TRBV15
J gene: TRBJ1-2
CDR3 protein: CATSRVGVPGYTF

CDR3 length: 16
V gene: TRBV18
J gene: TRBJ2-2
CDR3 protein: CASSPPGRANTGELFF

CDR3 length: 14
V gene: TRBV6-2/TRBV6-3
J gene: TRBJ1-5
CDR3 protein: CASSSRQGHQPQHF

CDR3 length: 14
V gene: TRBV14
J gene: TRBJ2-6
CDR3 protein: CASSQSYRPLVLTF

CDR3 length: 15
V gene: TRBV7-3
J gene: TRBJ1-6
CDR3 protein: CASSHSGRSNSPLHF

CDR3 length: 16
V gene: TRBV5-6
J gene: TRBJ2-1
CDR3 protein: CASSLVGKSSYNEQFF

CDR3 length: 16
V gene: TRBV12-3/TRBV12-4
J gene: TRBJ1-5
CDR3 protein: CASSSVPGTGNQPQHF

CDR3 length: 15
V gene: TRBV7-3
J gene: TRBJ2-2
CDR3 protein: CASSFGLGGAGELFF

CDR3 length: 14
V gene: TRBV7-2
J gene: TRBJ1-2
CDR3 protein: CASSLETGYYGYTF

CDR3 length: 13
V gene: TRBV6-1
J gene: TRBJ1-2
CDR3 protein: CASSLGFDYGYTF

CDR3 length: 15
V gene: TRBV7-2
J gene: TRBJ2-3
CDR3 protein: CASSRIWLAGDTQYF

CDR3 length: 16
V gene: TRBV20-1
J gene: TRBJ2-1
CDR3 protein: CSAARNRGKTYNEQFF

CDR3 length: 15
V gene: TRBV7-3
J gene: TRBJ2-6
CDR3 protein: CASSYDRVGANVLTF

CDR3 length: 14
V gene: TRBV14
J gene: TRBJ1-2
CDR3 protein: CASSDIGTNWGYTF

CDR3 length: 14
V gene: TRBV18
J gene: TRBJ1-1
CDR3 protein: CASSPGREGTEAFF

CDR3 length: 13
V gene: TRBV3-1
J gene: TRBJ2-3
CDR3 protein: CASSQTIVDTQYF

CDR3 length: 16
V gene: TRBV6-1
J gene: TRBJ2-1
CDR3 protein: CASTRNWQGAQNEQFF

CDR3 length: 15
V gene: TRBV19
J gene: TRBJ2-7
CDR3 protein: CASSMKSVGSYEQYF

CDR3 length: 16
V gene: TRBV7-8
J gene: TRBJ1-6
CDR3 protein: CASSARAGTGKSPLHF

CDR3 length: 15
V gene: TRBV5-1
J gene: TRBJ2-5
CDR3 protein: CASSFGSGGQETQYF

CDR3 length: 15
V gene: TRBV5-1
J gene: TRBJ2-7
CDR3 protein: CASSLYLAPSYEQYF

CDR3 length: 18
V gene: TRBV11-1
J gene: TRBJ2-6
CDR3 protein: CASSLRDIDRAGANVLTF